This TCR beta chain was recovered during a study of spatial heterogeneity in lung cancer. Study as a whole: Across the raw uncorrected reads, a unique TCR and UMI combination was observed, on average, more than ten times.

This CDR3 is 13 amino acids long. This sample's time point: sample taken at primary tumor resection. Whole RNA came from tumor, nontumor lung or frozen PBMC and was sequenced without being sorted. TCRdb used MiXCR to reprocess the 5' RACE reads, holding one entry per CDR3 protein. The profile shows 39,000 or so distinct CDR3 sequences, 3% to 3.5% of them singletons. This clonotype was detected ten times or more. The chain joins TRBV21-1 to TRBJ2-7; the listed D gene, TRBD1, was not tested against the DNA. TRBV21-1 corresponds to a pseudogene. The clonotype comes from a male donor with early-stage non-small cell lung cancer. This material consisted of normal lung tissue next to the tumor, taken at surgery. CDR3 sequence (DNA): TGTGCCAGCAGAGGGACAGGTGGGGGCGAGCAGTACTTC. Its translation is CASRGTGGGEQYF.